The rows below give T cell receptor beta chains drawn from one sample of a study of blood T cell repertoires in COVID-19. Here immunoSEQ multiplex PCR was the method, and the copy in TCRdb shows in-frame clones only, minus some. The sample includes under 300,000 clones, 79% of them seen just once. Sample: peripheral blood. The receptors stem from a woman in her thirties or forties with active or convalescent COVID-19. Both conserved end residues are part of each CDR3. The D gene is left open where the match is weak. The size entry is marked missing in some rows and otherwise reads once, few, many or a size class.

j_gene | v_gene | d_gene | abundance | CDR3aa | CDR3nt
TRBJ1-2 | TRBV27 | . | . | CASPLGAHYGYTF | TGTGCCAGCCCCCTGGGGGCGCACTATGGCTACACCTTC
TRBJ1-1 | TRBV28 | . | . | CASSFFIMNTEAFF | TGTGCCAGCAGTTTTTTCATCATGAACACTGAAGCTTTCTTT
TRBJ1-2 | TRBV5-4 | TRBD1 | . | CASSLPGQVGYTF | TGTGCCAGCAGCTTGCCGGGACAGGTTGGCTACACCTTC
TRBJ1-1 | TRBV4-1 | . | . | CASSQASVTEAFF | TGCGCCAGCAGCCAAGCGTCAGTCACTGAAGCTTTCTTT
TRBJ2-5 | TRBV28 | . | . | CASSTRGTQYF | TGTGCCAGCAGTACGCGCGGGACCCAGTACTTC
TRBJ1-1 | TRBV3-1/TRBV3-2 | . | . | CASSRGGGNAEAFF | TGTGCCAGCAGCCGGGGGGGAGGGAACGCTGAAGCTTTCTTT
TRBJ1-1 | TRBV15 | . | . | CATSRDPAGATEAFF | TGTGCCACCAGCAGAGACCCCGCAGGGGCCACTGAAGCTTTCTTT
TRBJ1-2 | TRBV5-1 | TRBD1 | . | CASSLVGTGTDYGYTF | TGCGCCAGCAGCTTGGTAGGGACCGGGACAGATTATGGCTACACCTTC
TRBJ1-3 | TRBV7-9 | . | . | CASRHSFGSGNTIYF | TGTGCCAGCAGGCACTCTTTCGGCTCTGGAAACACCATATATTTT
TRBJ1-6 | TRBV5-1 | . | . | CASSLEWTANSPLHF | TGCGCCAGCAGCTTGGAATGGACAGCGAATTCACCCCTCCACTTT
TRBJ2-3 | TRBV5-4 | . | few | CASSLRGISTDTQYF | TGTGCCAGCAGCTTAAGGGGGATCTCCACAGATACGCAGTATTTT
TRBJ2-1 | TRBV7-2 | . | . | CASSVRSLAASEQFF | TGTGCCAGCAGCGTTAGGTCCCTAGCCGCCAGTGAGCAGTTCTTC
TRBJ1-1 | TRBV11-3 | TRBD1 | . | CASSHRQGEEAFF | TGTGCCAGCAGCCATCGACAGGGGGAAGAAGCTTTCTTT
TRBJ2-1 | TRBV7-2 | . | . | CASSRSSGMHNEQFF | TGTGCCAGCAGCCGCTCCTCGGGGATGCACAATGAGCAGTTCTTC
TRBJ2-4 | TRBV7-3 | . | . | CASSLFGRQGIQYF | TGTGCCAGCAGCTTATTCGGGCGGCAGGGGATTCAGTACTTC
TRBJ2-4 | TRBV2 | TRBD1 | . | CASSQGQGYAKNIQYF | TGTGCCAGCAGTCAAGGACAGGGGTACGCCAAAAACATTCAGTACTTC
TRBJ1-5 | TRBV29-1 | TRBD1 | . | CSVAPTGSGQPQHF | TGCAGCGTCGCCCCGACAGGGAGCGGTCAGCCCCAGCATTTT
TRBJ1-2 | TRBV28 | . | . | CASSFRGFYGYTF | TGTGCCAGCAGTTTCCGGGGGTTTTATGGCTACACCTTC
TRBJ1-4 | TRBV5-5 | TRBD1 | . | CASSLAGQGTNEKLFF | TGTGCCAGCAGCTTGGCCGGACAGGGAACTAATGAAAAACTGTTTTTT
TRBJ2-4 | TRBV5-1 | TRBD1 | . | CASSRGTVKNIQYF | TGCGCCAGCAGCCGAGGGACAGTTAAAAACATTCAGTACTTC
TRBJ2-7 | TRBV11-2 | TRBD1 | . | CASSQDRSSYEQYF | TGTGCCAGCAGCCAGGACAGGAGCTCCTACGAGCAGTACTTC
TRBJ1-2 | TRBV7-2 | TRBD1 | . | CASRDRPYGYTF | TGTGCCAGCAGGGACAGGCCATATGGCTACACCTTC
TRBJ2-7 | TRBV30 | TRBD1 | . | CALDRGDYEQYF | TGTGCCTTGGACAGGGGGGACTACGAGCAGTACTTC
TRBJ2-2 | TRBV6-4 | TRBD2 | . | CASSASGGNTGELFF | TGTGCCAGCAGTGCTAGCGGGGGGAACACCGGGGAGCTGTTTTTT
TRBJ2-3 | TRBV2 | . | . | CASSEALSRYTDTQYF | TGTGCCAGCAGTGAAGCGCTATCTCGGTACACAGATACGCAGTATTTT
TRBJ1-1 | TRBV2 | . | once | CASSLTGVNTEAFF | TGTGCCAGCAGCCTGACAGGTGTGAACACTGAAGCTTTCTTT
TRBJ1-1 | TRBV4-1 | TRBD1 | . | CASSHQGDRDTEAFF | TGCGCCAGCAGCCATCAGGGGGACAGGGACACTGAAGCTTTCTTT
TRBJ2-1 | TRBV3-1/TRBV3-2 | . | . | CASSQISRGEQFF | TGTGCCAGCAGCCAAATTTCCAGAGGTGAGCAGTTCTTC
TRBJ1-1 | TRBV3-1/TRBV3-2 | . | few | CASSQERRWPFF | TGTGCCAGCAGCCAAGAAAGGCGGTGGCCTTTCTTT
TRBJ1-1 | TRBV11-2 | . | many | CASSLAGAGNTEAFF | TGTGCCAGCAGCTTAGCGGGAGCAGGGAACACTGAAGCTTTCTTT
TRBJ1-2 | TRBV7-2 | . | once | CASSSRGKGYTF | TGTGCCAGCAGCTCCCGGGGTAAGGGCTACACCTTC
TRBJ2-1 | TRBV18 | TRBD1 | . | CASSPRQGSDEQFF | TGTGCCAGCTCACCACGACAGGGTTCCGATGAGCAGTTCTTC
TRBJ1-2 | TRBV3-1/TRBV3-2 | TRBD1 | . | CASSQNTPTGYGYTF | TGTGCCAGCAGCCAAAACACACCGACAGGGTATGGCTACACCTTC
TRBJ2-5 | TRBV14 | TRBD1 | few | CASRRSGQGGKETQYF | TGTGCCAGCAGAAGATCGGGACAGGGGGGGAAAGAGACCCAGTACTTC
TRBJ1-2 | TRBV7-2 | TRBD1 | . | CASSFPGQGRTGYTF | TGTGCCAGCAGCTTCCCGGGACAGGGGAGGACTGGCTACACCTTC
TRBJ1-1 | TRBV29-1 | . | few | CSVGHRDGTEAFF | TGCAGCGTTGGGCACAGGGACGGCACTGAAGCTTTCTTT
TRBJ1-4 | TRBV10-3 | . | . | CAISAGGEKLFF | TGTGCCATCAGTGCCGGGGGGGAAAAACTGTTTTTT
TRBJ1-1 | TRBV7-3 | TRBD1 | . | CASSLMGTDLNTEAFF | TGTGCCAGCAGCTTAATGGGGACAGACTTGAACACTGAAGCTTTCTTT
TRBJ2-2 | TRBV5-1 | . | . | CASSLEIAGELFF | TGCGCCAGCAGCTTAGAGATAGCCGGGGAGCTGTTTTTT
TRBJ1-2 | TRBV6-5 | . | once | CASSPQAANYGYTF | TGTGCCAGCAGTCCCCAGGCAGCTAACTATGGCTACACCTTC
TRBJ2-1 | TRBV9 | TRBD2 | . | CASSVASSGGHEQFF | TGTGCCAGCAGCGTAGCGTCTAGCGGGGGCCATGAGCAGTTCTTC
TRBJ2-3 | TRBV14 | TRBD2 | . | CASSQRALAGSQYF | TGTGCCAGCAGCCAAAGGGCGCTAGCGGGGTCGCAGTATTTT